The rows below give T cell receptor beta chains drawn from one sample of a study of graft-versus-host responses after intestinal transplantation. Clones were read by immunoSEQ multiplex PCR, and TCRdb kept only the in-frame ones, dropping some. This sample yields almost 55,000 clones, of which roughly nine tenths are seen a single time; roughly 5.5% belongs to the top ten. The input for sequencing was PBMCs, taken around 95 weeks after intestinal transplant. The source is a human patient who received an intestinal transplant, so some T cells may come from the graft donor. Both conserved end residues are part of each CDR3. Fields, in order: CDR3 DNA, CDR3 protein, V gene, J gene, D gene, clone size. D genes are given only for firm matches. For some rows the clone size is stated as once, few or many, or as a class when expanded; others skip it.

cdr3_nt: TGTGCCTGGAGGTATTCCACAGATACGCAGTATTTT; cdr3_aa: CAWRYSTDTQYF; v_call: TRBV30; j_call: TRBJ2-3; d_call: NA; clone_size: NA
cdr3_nt: TGTGCAAGTCGTTTCCAATTGAAAAAGGAGTACTTC; cdr3_aa: CASRFQLKKEYF; v_call: TRBV12-2; j_call: TRBJ2-7; d_call: NA; clone_size: once
cdr3_nt: TGTGCCAGCAGTGAAGGTATGACCGCCGAAAAACTGTTTTTT; cdr3_aa: CASSEGMTAEKLFF; v_call: TRBV6-1; j_call: TRBJ1-4; d_call: NA; clone_size: NA
cdr3_nt: TGTGCCATCTCCCCCGCCGGGACCCGGGCAGATACGCAGTATTTT; cdr3_aa: CAISPAGTRADTQYF; v_call: TRBV10-3; j_call: TRBJ2-3; d_call: NA; clone_size: NA
cdr3_nt: TGTGCCAGCAGCCAAGGACACGCGAACACTGAAGCTTTCTTT; cdr3_aa: CASSQGHANTEAFF; v_call: TRBV14; j_call: TRBJ1-1; d_call: NA; clone_size: once
cdr3_nt: TGTGCCAGCAGCTTCTTACGGGAGACCCAGTACTTC; cdr3_aa: CASSFLRETQYF; v_call: TRBV5-5; j_call: TRBJ2-5; d_call: NA; clone_size: NA
cdr3_nt: TGTGCCAGCAGTTTTTCGGCGGGGGACTCCTACAATGAGCAGTTCTTC; cdr3_aa: CASSFSAGDSYNEQFF; v_call: TRBV27; j_call: TRBJ2-1; d_call: TRBD2; clone_size: NA
cdr3_nt: TGCGCCAGCAGTACCTACTTCAGGGGGGGCAACACCGGGGAGCTGTTTTTT; cdr3_aa: CASSTYFRGGNTGELFF; v_call: TRBV4-1; j_call: TRBJ2-2; d_call: NA; clone_size: NA
cdr3_nt: TGCAGCGTTGAAGATCTCTCGCGGGTCGAGCAGTTCTTC; cdr3_aa: CSVEDLSRVEQFF; v_call: TRBV29-1; j_call: TRBJ2-1; d_call: NA; clone_size: NA
cdr3_nt: TGTGCCAGCAGCTTAATTGAGGTAGCGGGGGGGCCGACCGAGCAGTACTTC; cdr3_aa: CASSLIEVAGGPTEQYF; v_call: TRBV13; j_call: TRBJ2-7; d_call: TRBD2; clone_size: NA
cdr3_nt: TGTGCCAGCTCTCGCGGGCAGGCGGGCGTCATTGGGGCCAACGTCCTGACTTTC; cdr3_aa: CASSRGQAGVIGANVLTF; v_call: TRBV18; j_call: TRBJ2-6; d_call: NA; clone_size: NA
cdr3_nt: TGTGCCAGCAGCCTGACAGCCTACGAGCAGTACTTC; cdr3_aa: CASSLTAYEQYF; v_call: TRBV5-6; j_call: TRBJ2-7; d_call: NA; clone_size: NA
cdr3_nt: TGTGCCAGCAGTGGACAGGGGCAAAACTATGGCTACACCTTC; cdr3_aa: CASSGQGQNYGYTF; v_call: TRBV2; j_call: TRBJ1-2; d_call: TRBD1; clone_size: NA
cdr3_nt: TGTGCCTGTCGGGACAGGGGAGCCTCGAATTATGGCTACACCTTC; cdr3_aa: CACRDRGASNYGYTF; v_call: TRBV30; j_call: TRBJ1-2; d_call: TRBD1; clone_size: NA
cdr3_nt: TGCGCCAGCAGTCAATCAGGAAGGACAGCAAACTTCTATCCTTTCTATGGCTACACCTTC; cdr3_aa: CASSQSGRTANFYPFYGYTF; v_call: TRBV23-1; j_call: TRBJ1-2; d_call: NA; clone_size: NA
cdr3_nt: TGCGCCACCTCAGAGGGGGATAGGGGTTTGTACACTGAAGCTTTCTTT; cdr3_aa: CATSEGDRGLYTEAFF; v_call: TRBV5-1; j_call: TRBJ1-1; d_call: NA; clone_size: NA
cdr3_nt: TGTGCCAGCAGTTACCGGGGGGGATTCCCCTACGAGCAGTACTTC; cdr3_aa: CASSYRGGFPYEQYF; v_call: TRBV27; j_call: TRBJ2-7; d_call: TRBD2; clone_size: NA
cdr3_nt: TGTGCCAGCTCACCGAGGGACAGGGGGGGGAATGAGCAGTTCTTC; cdr3_aa: CASSPRDRGGNEQFF; v_call: TRBV18; j_call: TRBJ2-1; d_call: TRBD1; clone_size: NA
cdr3_nt: TGTGCCAGCAGCTACGCAGGAAAGGGATACGAGCAGTACTTC; cdr3_aa: CASSYAGKGYEQYF; v_call: TRBV5-6; j_call: TRBJ2-7; d_call: NA; clone_size: NA
cdr3_nt: TGTGCCAGCAGCGTAGAAGTCCGTGGGCGGACAGATACGCAGTATTTT; cdr3_aa: CASSVEVRGRTDTQYF; v_call: TRBV9; j_call: TRBJ2-3; d_call: NA; clone_size: NA
cdr3_nt: TGTGCCAGCAGCGCGAGACCGGACACGTCCTATGGCTACACCTTC; cdr3_aa: CASSARPDTSYGYTF; v_call: TRBV9; j_call: TRBJ1-2; d_call: NA; clone_size: NA
cdr3_nt: TGTGCCAGTAGTATCGGGGGAATGGGGGTCTACGAGCAGTACTTC; cdr3_aa: CASSIGGMGVYEQYF; v_call: TRBV19; j_call: TRBJ2-7; d_call: NA; clone_size: NA
cdr3_nt: TGTGCCAGCAGCCAAACAGGGGGCACTGGAAACACCATATATTTT; cdr3_aa: CASSQTGGTGNTIYF; v_call: TRBV6-5; j_call: TRBJ1-3; d_call: TRBD1; clone_size: NA
cdr3_nt: TGTGCCACCAGCGGAGGACCTCGGGGGGACACTGAAGCTTTCTTT; cdr3_aa: CATSGGPRGDTEAFF; v_call: TRBV15; j_call: TRBJ1-1; d_call: NA; clone_size: NA
cdr3_nt: TGTGCCAGCAGCCCGACGGGGGGCCCGGAGCAGCCCCAGCATTTT; cdr3_aa: CASSPTGGPEQPQHF; v_call: TRBV7-9; j_call: TRBJ1-5; d_call: NA; clone_size: NA
cdr3_nt: TGTGCCAGCAGCACACTAGGACAGGACACTGAAGCTTTCTTT; cdr3_aa: CASSTLGQDTEAFF; v_call: TRBV7-9; j_call: TRBJ1-1; d_call: TRBD1; clone_size: few
cdr3_nt: TGTGCCAGCAGCCCAAGCAACAGGGTGGGGGAGCAGTTCTTC; cdr3_aa: CASSPSNRVGEQFF; v_call: TRBV7-8; j_call: TRBJ2-1; d_call: NA; clone_size: NA
cdr3_nt: TGCAGCGTTGAAAGTGGCAGGGTAGGGGGAATCTACGAGCAGTACTTC; cdr3_aa: CSVESGRVGGIYEQYF; v_call: TRBV29-1; j_call: TRBJ2-7; d_call: NA; clone_size: NA
cdr3_nt: TGTGCCAGCCAAATGGAGGGGACAGCGAAAGCTTTCTTT; cdr3_aa: CASQMEGTAKAFF; v_call: TRBV2; j_call: TRBJ1-1; d_call: TRBD1; clone_size: NA